The source of this T cell receptor beta chain is a study of regulatory T cells in long-lasting Graves disease. Relying on iRepertoire HTBI primers and Arm-PCR of CDR3 regions, the team built TCR beta libraries. TCRdb re-called the multiplex PCR reads with MiXCR, one entry per CDR3 protein. The table lists 450,000 to 600,000 distinct CDR3 sequences, roughly 15% of them singletons, with 9.5% to 15% in the top ten. The germline gives CDR1 SGHRS, CDR2 YFSETQ. The CDR3 has 14 amino acids. The V end was cut by 0 bases, the J end by 9 bases, with 13 bases between. The time point is: newly diagnosed GD, antithyroid drugs for less than 3 months. Researchers made the TCR library from RNA that was extracted from PBMCs. The sample was also reused in another study, on T cells in Graves' hyperthyroidism and ophthalmopathy.

The source of this sequence is a man between 35 and 55 years old with Graves disease. The V call is TRBV5-1, the J call TRBJ2-1; the D gene could be TRBD1 or TRBD2 (5 bases each). Sequenced here: peripheral blood mononuclear cells (PBMCs), sampled at new diagnosis, from a patient treated with antithyroid drugs. CDR3 in amino acids: CASSLEAAQGEQFF. The DNA of the CDR3 is TGCGCCAGCAGCTTGGAAGCGGCCCAGGGTGAGCAGTTCTTC.